The 15 T cell receptor beta chains given below trace back to one sample, sequenced in a study of identifying expanded T cells in peripheral blood. Sequenced by immunoSEQ multiplex PCR; TCRdb stores in-frame clones only, minus some. The sample records around 100,000 clones, over 80% being singletons. Sequencing was done on a sample of blood. The receptors derive from a person between 18 and 75 years old in good health.

The chain uses TRBV19 and TRBJ1-5; D unresolved. The germline V and J ends were trimmed by 6 bases and 0 bases, with 6 bases remaining between them. Germline V gives CDR1 LNHDA, CDR2 SQIVND (reference sequence). The CDR3 covers 13 residues. CDR3 residues: CASSLNSNQPQHF. CDR3 sequence (DNA): TGTGCCAGTAGCTTAAATAGCAATCAGCCCCAGCATTTT.

The chain couples TRBV7-8 to TRBJ1-5; D may be TRBD1 (6 bases). CDR1 and CDR2 (germline): SGHVS, FQNEAQ. Deletions cut 6 bases from V and 0 bases from J, with 15 bases between. CDR3 length: 16 residues. The CDR3: CASSPQGQNSNQPQHF. CDR3 sequence (DNA): TGTGCCAGCAGTCCCCAGGGGCAGAATAGCAATCAGCCCCAGCATTTT. Together with reference TRBV7-8 and TRBJ1-5, the CDR3 gives the full variable domain: GAGVSQSPRYKVAKRGQDVALRCDPISGHVSLFWYQQALGQGPEFLTYFQNEAQLDKSGLPSDRFFAERPEGSVSTLKIQRTQQEDSAVYLCASSPQGQNSNQPQHFGDGTRLSIL.

The chain employs TRBV7-9 and TRBJ1-6; D remains ambiguous. This CDR3 contains 14 residues. Germline V lookup: CDR1 SEHNR, CDR2 FQNEAQ (reference sequence). Trimming removed 4 bases from V and 8 bases from J, with 12 bases in between. CDR3 sequence: CASSSSGNYSPLHF. CDR3 nucleotide sequence: TGTGCCAGCAGCTCCTCCGGAAATTATTCACCCCTCCACTTT.

This clone turned up a few times. The V and J genes are TRBV30 and TRBJ1-2; unclear D gene. Per the germline V gene, CDR1 is GTSNPN and CDR2 is SVGIG (reference sequence). V lost 1 base and J 2 bases, leaving 14 bases between the germline ends. The CDR3 is 15 residues long. CDR3 in amino acids: CAWSATDAPNYGYTF. For the CDR3, the DNA is TGTGCCTGGAGTGCGACGGATGCCCCAAACTATGGCTACACCTTC.

Here the CDR3 DNA reads TGTGCCAGCTCACCCCCGGGGACAAGGACCCCCAAAGCTTTCTTT. Its translation: CASSPPGTRTPKAFF. The rearrangement uses TRBV18 and TRBJ1-1; weak D call: TRBD1 (6 bases). Between the trimmed V and J ends, which lost 3 bases and 9 bases, there was a span of 20 bases. The CDR3 loop spans 15 amino acids. Looked up from germline, CDR1 is KGHSH and CDR2 is LQKENI.

This chain joins TRBV7-8 and TRBJ2-7, with D possibly being TRBD1 (6 bases). Germline loops: CDR1 SGHVS, CDR2 FQNEAQ. Between the trimmed V and J ends, which lost 5 bases and 5 bases, there was a span of 19 bases. The length of the CDR3 is 15 residues. CDR3 DNA sequence: TGTGCCAGCAGCCGTTCGGGACAAGGCGTGGACGAGCAGTACTTC. Amino acid sequence: CASSRSGQGVDEQYF.

The chain is built from TRBV19 and TRBJ2-5; TRBD1 matches at 9 bases. The CDR3 is 13 residues long. Germline trimming cut 7 bases from V and 7 bases from J; bases unmatched to any gene: 7. CDR1 is LNHDA, CDR2 SQIVND, per germline (reference sequence). The chain's CDR3 is CASNRDREGTQYF. The CDR3 nucleotides are TGTGCCAGTAACCGGGACAGGGAAGGGACCCAGTACTTC.

The chain carries TRBV2 and TRBJ1-2, with D unclear. Germline assignment: CDR1 SNHLY and CDR2 FYNNEI. The CDR3 is made up of 13 amino acids. V lost 4 bases to trimming and J lost 4 bases, with 10 bases between them. The chain's CDR3 is CASSAPGSYGYTF. The CDR3 DNA sequence: TGTGCCAGCAGTGCGCCAGGCTCCTATGGCTACACCTTC.

This chain joins TRBV29-1 and TRBJ2-3; the match to TRBD2 covers 11 bases. Per the germline V gene, CDR1 is SQVTM and CDR2 is ANQGSEA. V dropped 2 bases and J dropped 4; count of bases not matched to a gene: 11. This CDR3 is 17 amino acids long. CDR3 nucleotide sequence: TGCAGCGTTGAATCACTAGCGGGAGTATCCCGGCCAGATACGCAGTATTTT. Translated: CSVESLAGVSRPDTQYF.

With respect to this clone: Compared with germline, one end of the junction differs, possibly owing to a read error. The V gene is TRBV4-2, the J gene TRBJ1-5, with D uncertain. From germline, CDR1 is LGHNA and CDR2 YNFKEQ. This CDR3 spans 14 amino acids. The CDR3 DNA is TGTGCCAGCAACCAACCGGGAGCAAATCAGCCCCAGCATTTT. As protein: CASNQPGANQPQHF.

V usage is TRBV5-6 and J usage is TRBJ1-4; D remains ambiguous. This CDR3 has 16 residues. Between the trimmed V and J ends, which lost 2 bases and 0 bases, there was a span of 11 bases. Germline loops: CDR1 SGHDT, CDR2 YYEEEE. The CDR3 DNA sequence: TGTGCCAGCAGCTTAGGAGGGCCCGCAACTAATGAAAAACTGTTTTTT. It specifies CASSLGGPATNEKLFF.

A few counts support this clone. The genes are TRBV19 and TRBJ2-7; D is perhaps TRBD1 (6 bases). This CDR3 has 14 residues. The germline V and J ends were trimmed by 3 bases and 0 bases, with 9 bases remaining between them. Germline V CDR1 and CDR2: LNHDA, SQIVND (reference sequence). CDR3 DNA sequence: TGTGCCAGTAGTATTAGGGGGTTCTCCTACGAGCAGTACTTC. Translating it yields CASSIRGFSYEQYF.

The chain combines TRBV5-1 with TRBJ2-3; D gene uncertain. CDR1 and CDR2 from the germline V gene are SGHRS and YFSETQ. This CDR3 spans 13 amino acids. The V and J ends lost 3 bases and 0 bases respectively, with 5 bases between them. The CDR3 region has the DNA TGCGCCAGCAGCTCGGACAGCACAGATACGCAGTATTTT. Translating gives CASSSDSTDTQYF.

This chain links TRBV1 with TRBJ1-2. TRBV1 is recorded as a pseudogene. This CDR3 comprises 16 residues. The CDR3 reads CTSSQIPHRLVSGYTF. The CDR3 bases are TGCACCAGCAGCCAGATTCCTCACCGACTGGTAAGCGGCTACACCTTC.

The genes are TRBV4-1 and TRBJ1-1; TRBD1 is a possible D gene (5 bases). The V and J ends lost 2 bases and 0 bases respectively, with 19 bases between them. The CDR3 sequence is 18 residues long. Germline V CDR1 and CDR2: MGHRA, YSYEKL. Here the CDR3 reads CASSQYLPSAGLNTEAFF. The CDR3 DNA reads TGCGCCAGCAGCCAATATCTCCCGTCGGCAGGGTTGAACACTGAAGCTTTCTTT.